This is a list of T cell receptor beta chains from one sample in a study of T-cell memory formation after mild COVID-19. TCRdb fed the 5' RACE reads into MiXCR, producing one record per CDR3 protein. The repertoire has 250,000 to 400,000 distinct CDR3 sequences, about 13% of them found once; the top ten carry 20% to 25%. Sequenced: PBMCs or a T cell subset sorted from them (not recorded which). The source of these receptors is a young man who had mild COVID-19 (a few samples of this study predate the infection). Cell type and time point are not known. The CDR3 runs from the conserved cysteine through the conserved F or W. A D gene is named only where the DNA matches it firmly. Part of the rows lack a size; the others show once, few, many or a class for expanded clones.

clone_size j_call d_call v_call cdr3_aa cdr3_nt
. TRBJ1-3 . TRBV12-3/TRBV12-4 CASSLGSTIYF TGTGCCAGCAGTTTGGGCTCCACCATATATTTT
. TRBJ1-1 TRBD1 TRBV10-3 CAISEQGGKNTEAFF TGTGCCATCAGTGAACAGGGGGGGAAGAACACTGAAGCTTTCTTT
few TRBJ1-4 TRBD1 TRBV7-2 CASSLAGTGGANEKLFF TGTGCCAGCAGCTTAGCCGGGACAGGGGGGGCGAATGAAAAACTGTTTTTT
many TRBJ1-3 . TRBV10-3 CAISEAPFSGNTIYF TGTGCCATCAGTGAGGCCCCTTTTTCTGGAAACACCATATATTTT
few TRBJ2-3 . TRBV4-1 CASSQEMGSFGTDTQYF TGCGCCAGCAGCCAAGAGATGGGGTCGTTCGGCACAGATACGCAGTATTTT
. TRBJ1-2 . TRBV20-1 CSALPSNYGYTF TGCAGTGCGCTACCTTCTAACTATGGCTACACCTTC
. TRBJ1-6 . TRBV5-1 CASSLGENNSPLHF TGCGCCAGCAGCTTAGGGGAAAATAATTCACCCCTCCACTTT
. TRBJ2-5 . TRBV5-1 CASSFTAAQETQYF TGCGCCAGCAGCTTTACAGCGGCTCAAGAGACCCAGTACTTC
. TRBJ2-3 . TRBV7-2 CASSPGTATDTQYF TGTGCCAGCAGCCCTGGGACTGCCACAGATACGCAGTATTTT
. TRBJ2-7 . TRBV5-1 CASSVLGYEQYF TGCGCCAGCAGCGTCTTGGGCTACGAGCAGTACTTC
few TRBJ1-2 . TRBV20-1 CSARPRELYGYTF TGCAGTGCCCGACCCCGGGAGCTCTATGGCTACACCTTC
few TRBJ2-1 . TRBV7-9 CASSPGRPFF TGTGCCAGCAGCCCGGGGAGGCCGTTCTTC
many TRBJ2-4 . TRBV29-1 CSVRPDQNIQYF TGCAGCGTTAGACCCGACCAAAACATTCAGTACTTC
. TRBJ2-7 . TRBV10-3 CAISGGGAEEQYF TGTGCCATCAGTGGGGGCGGGGCGGAGGAGCAGTACTTC
. TRBJ2-4 TRBD1 TRBV5-4 CASSIGQGRGKNIQYF TGTGCCAGCAGCATTGGACAGGGGCGAGGCAAAAACATTCAGTACTTC
few TRBJ2-3 TRBD2 TRBV20-1 CSARAVRGGTDTQYF TGCAGTGCTAGAGCCGTGCGGGGGGGCACAGATACGCAGTATTTT
few TRBJ1-1 . TRBV29-1 CSVFLEKAFF TGCAGCGTATTCTTGGAGAAAGCTTTCTTT
. TRBJ2-3 . TRBV12-3/TRBV12-4 CASSWTLADTQYF TGTGCCAGCAGTTGGACACTAGCAGATACGCAGTATTTT
. TRBJ2-7 . TRBV6-5 CASSYSNSGSYEQYF TGTGCCAGCAGTTACTCGAATAGCGGATCCTACGAGCAGTACTTC
. TRBJ1-1 . TRBV12-3/TRBV12-4 CASSFVGEAFF TGTGCCAGCAGTTTTGTGGGTGAAGCTTTCTTT
. TRBJ2-5 . TRBV6-2/TRBV6-3 CATKEGGHQETQYF TGTGCCACCAAGGAGGGGGGGCATCAAGAGACCCAGTACTTC
few TRBJ2-7 TRBD2 TRBV20-1 CSARDRGSGGLSYEQYF TGCAGTGCTAGAGATCGGGGGAGCGGGGGCCTCTCCTACGAGCAGTACTTC
. TRBJ1-5 . TRBV7-8 CASSLWQGPSQPQHF TGTGCCAGCAGCTTATGGCAGGGACCAAGTCAGCCCCAGCATTTT
few TRBJ1-2 . TRBV7-9 CASSPQRNGYTF TGTGCCAGCAGCCCACAGAGGAATGGCTACACCTTC
. TRBJ1-1 . TRBV9 CASKDSTDTEAFF TGTGCCAGCAAAGACAGCACGGACACTGAAGCTTTCTTT
few TRBJ2-5 TRBD1 TRBV5-4 CASSARLTGGAETQYF TGTGCCAGCAGCGCACGTCTGACAGGGGGAGCGGAGACCCAGTACTTC
. TRBJ2-2 . TRBV4-1 CASSQGTGADTGELFF TGCGCCAGCAGCCAAGGGACGGGGGCGGACACCGGGGAGCTGTTTTTT
. TRBJ1-5 TRBD1 TRBV29-1 CSVTGTGGQPQHF TGCAGCGTCACCGGGACAGGGGGTCAGCCCCAGCATTTT
few TRBJ2-5 TRBD2 TRBV6-5 CATASHGGAQETQYF TGTGCCACCGCCTCGCACGGGGGGGCCCAAGAGACCCAGTACTTC
many TRBJ2-7 . TRBV5-1 CASSLREPSSHEQYF TGCGCCAGCAGCTTGCGGGAGCCCTCTAGCCACGAGCAGTACTTC
. TRBJ2-1 TRBD1 TRBV24-1 CATSDPRDRGLYEQFF TGTGCCACCAGTGATCCCCGGGACAGGGGGCTTTATGAGCAGTTCTTC
few TRBJ2-5 TRBD1 TRBV5-5 CASSPGQGGLGETQYF TGTGCCAGCAGCCCCGGACAGGGCGGATTAGGAGAGACCCAGTACTTC
few TRBJ2-1 . TRBV24-1 CATSDFSGGPFF TGTGCCACCAGTGATTTTAGCGGCGGTCCGTTCTTC
. TRBJ2-3 . TRBV20-1 CSALVQGTDTQYF TGCAGTGCCTTGGTCCAAGGGACAGATACGCAGTATTTT
few TRBJ2-3 . TRBV6-9 CASSYQGRGTDTQYF TGTGCCAGCAGTTATCAGGGTCGGGGCACAGATACGCAGTATTTT
. TRBJ2-5 . TRBV5-1 CASSPAGRGETQYF TGCGCCAGCAGCCCGGCCGGACGCGGAGAGACCCAGTACTTC
. TRBJ1-5 . TRBV6-5 CASSNPSQPQHF TGTGCCAGCAGTAACCCGAGTCAGCCCCAGCATTTT
. TRBJ1-1 . TRBV12-3/TRBV12-4 CASSFGPGNTEAFF TGTGCCAGCAGTTTCGGGCCTGGCAACACTGAAGCTTTCTTT
few TRBJ2-2 . TRBV29-1 CSVEGDSTGELFF TGCAGCGTTGAAGGTGACAGCACCGGGGAGCTGTTTTTT
. TRBJ1-2 . TRBV5-1 CASSLGGLTDGYTF TGCGCCAGCAGCTTGGGAGGGTTGACGGACGGCTACACCTTC
few TRBJ1-2 TRBD1 TRBV4-2 CASSQDRGTVDGYTF TGTGCCAGCAGCCAAGACAGGGGGACTGTTGATGGCTACACCTTC
few TRBJ1-2 TRBD1 TRBV11-2 CASSLAPGQYGYTF TGTGCCAGCAGCTTAGCCCCGGGACAGTATGGCTACACCTTC
few TRBJ2-1 . TRBV5-1 CASSLASINEQFF TGCGCCAGCAGCTTAGCTAGCATCAATGAGCAGTTCTTC
few TRBJ2-3 TRBD2 TRBV7-3 CASSLPGLALYF TGTGCCAGCAGCCTCCCGGGACTAGCGCTATATTTT
. TRBJ2-5 . TRBV5-1 CASSLTFGPGETQYF TGCGCCAGCAGCCTTACCTTCGGGCCCGGGGAGACCCAGTACTTC
. TRBJ1-6 . TRBV12-3/TRBV12-4 CASSFGIGSPLHF TGTGCCAGCAGTTTCGGGATCGGTTCACCCCTCCACTTT
few TRBJ1-1 . TRBV7-9 CASSFGGLVNTEAFF TGTGCCAGCAGCTTCGGGGGCCTCGTGAACACTGAAGCTTTCTTT
. TRBJ2-7 . TRBV5-1 CASSLDTYPQYF TGCGCCAGCAGCTTAGACACATATCCCCAGTACTTC
few TRBJ1-3 TRBD1 TRBV12-3/TRBV12-4 CASSIDRGASGNTIYF TGTGCCAGCAGTATCGACAGGGGGGCCTCTGGAAACACCATATATTTT
few TRBJ2-3 . TRBV10-2 CASGDQSSAGRLRALTDTQYF TGCGCCAGCGGGGACCAGTCCTCGGCCGGCCGGCTGAGAGCCCTCACAGATACGCAGTATTTT
. TRBJ1-2 . TRBV7-2 CASSSAYYGYTF TGTGCCAGCAGCTCTGCTTACTATGGCTACACCTTC
many TRBJ1-2 TRBD1 TRBV4-3 CASSQDRGPYGYTF TGCGCCAGCAGCCAGGACAGGGGGCCCTATGGCTACACCTTC
few TRBJ2-5 TRBD2 TRBV7-7 CASSLAGRGETQYF TGTGCTAGCAGCTTAGCAGGGAGGGGAGAGACCCAGTACTTC
. TRBJ2-3 . TRBV29-1 CSGGPRDTQYF TGCAGCGGTGGCCCGAGAGATACGCAGTATTTT
many TRBJ2-5 TRBD1 TRBV5-1 CASSKGQGAGETQYF TGCGCCAGCAGCAAGGGACAGGGGGCAGGGGAGACCCAGTACTTC
. TRBJ2-3 . TRBV7-9 CASSSPGVGPHTDTQYF TGTGCCAGCAGCTCACCCGGCGTTGGCCCCCACACAGATACGCAGTATTTT
few TRBJ1-4 TRBD1 TRBV4-1 CASSLNPGTGFFKLFF TGCGCCAGCAGCCTGAATCCCGGGACAGGTTTTTTTAAACTGTTTTTT